This T cell receptor beta chain was identified during a study of T-cell memory formation after mild COVID-19. This clonotype occurred a few times. Its antigen is unidentified. Whole-study findings and limits: Day 15 to 85 contracting clones showed balanced CD4/CD8; day 15 to 37 expanders favored CD4+. Cross-reactive memory seemingly joined, as some responding clones were found in pre-infection memory.

MiXCR, run by TCRdb on the 5' RACE reads, gives a single entry per CDR3 protein. Of approximately 290,000 distinct CDR3 sequences listed, 15% were seen once; the top ten hold over 20%. CDR1 and CDR2 from the germline V gene are SGHRS and YFSETQ. Trimming took off 4 bases at V and 3 bases at J, with 13 bases between the two ends. The CDR3 extends over 14 amino acids. The chain uses TRBV5-1 and TRBJ1-1; D may be TRBD1 (6 bases). The sequenced sample consisted of PBMCs or a T cell subset sorted from them (not recorded which). The source is a man aged 18 to 29 who had mild COVID-19 (a few samples of this study predate the infection). Cell type and time point are not known. The CDR3 region is CASSRGLGYTEAFF. The DNA for the CDR3 is TGCGCCAGCAGCCGGGGGCTGGGGTACACTGAAGCTTTCTTT.